Following are 20 T cell receptor beta chains from one sample sequenced in a study of cytomegalovirus exposure and HLA in healthy donors (dated by TCRdb to 2016 to 2017). Libraries were built with the immunoSEQ multiplex PCR assay. For the multiplex PCR, a mixture combining 60 forward primers for TCR Vbeta segments and 13 reverse primers for TCR Jbeta segments was used. The source is immuneACCESS, and TCRdb retained only in-frame sequences with V and J called. Part of the clones is not carried over; for the studies checked, unresolved V genes explain less than half of this, and the remainder is unexplained. The sample table shows 110,000 or so clones, and 70% to 80% are seen once. Of the sample, roughly 5% is held by the ten largest clones. Material: PBMCs. The receptors originated from a woman aged 30 to 39 in good health and CMV-seropositive.

This chain connects TRBV25-1 to TRBJ2-7; TRBD2 might be the D (6 bases). The length of the CDR3 is 17 residues. The germline gives CDR1 MGHDK, CDR2 SYGVNS. Trimming left V 2 bases short and J 0 bases short, with 17 bases between. The CDR3 nucleotides read TGTGCCAGCAGTGAAGTTTCAGGAGGGCTTATCTCCTACGAGCAGTACTTC. Its translation is CASSEVSGGLISYEQYF.

The rearrangement joins TRBV4-1 to TRBJ2-3; D is undetermined. Germline-derived CDR1 and CDR2 are MGHRA and YSYEKL. This CDR3 spans 13 amino acids. The germline V and J ends were trimmed by 2 bases and 0 bases, with 3 bases remaining between them. CDR3 residues: CASSQYSTDTQYF. As DNA, the CDR3 is TGCGCCAGCAGCCAATATAGCACAGATACGCAGTATTTT.

This clone has a handful of counts. CDR3 nucleotide sequence: TGTGCCAGCAGTTACAAGCATGAGCAGTTCTTC. Translated, it gives CASSYKHEQFF. This rearrangement joins TRBV6-5 to TRBJ2-1; no firm D call. CDR1 is MNHEY and CDR2 is SVGAGI in the germline V gene. There are 11 residues in the CDR3. V lost 2 bases, J lost 8 bases, and 4 bases lay in between.

With regard to this clone: Other DNA sequences of this sample code for an identical CDR3. CDR3 protein: CASSVGGGTGELFF. DNA of the CDR3: TGTGCCAGCAGCGTAGGGGGGGGCACCGGGGAGCTGTTTTTT. The chain links TRBV9 to TRBJ2-2; 7 nucleotides align to TRBD2. After removal of 0 bases from V and 4 bases from J, the junction contained 0 bases not matched to a gene. Germline V CDR1 and CDR2: SGDLS, YYNGEE. The CDR3 runs 14 residues.

V and J are TRBV18 and TRBJ2-7; the match to TRBD1 covers 7 bases. The CDR3 spans 13 residues. J gave up 4 bases and V 2 bases, and 2 bases lay outside the gene matches. CDR1 and CDR2 from the germline V gene are KGHSH and LQKENI. The CDR3 DNA follows: TGTGCCAGCTCACCAGGGACAGATTACGAGCAGTACTTC. Protein: CASSPGTDYEQYF.

The rearrangement joins TRBV6-1 to TRBJ1-1, with 10 nucleotides matching TRBD1. The CDR3 length is 13 residues. The V gene's germline CDR1 is MNHNS and CDR2 SASEGT. With 3 bases clipped from V and 11 bases from J, the junction kept 6 bases outside the gene matches. The CDR3 DNA reads as TGTGCCAGCAGTGACCGGGACAGGGGCTTGGCTTTCTTT. Protein product: CASSDRDRGLAFF.

J is TRBJ1-2 and V is TRBV6-5; a weak D match, TRBD1 (5 bases). With 6 bases removed from V and 5 bases from J, the gap between germline ends came to 16 bases. There are 14 residues in the CDR3. Germline CDR1 MNHEY, CDR2 SVGAGI. The CDR3 spells CASSSPFGGYGYTF. The CDR3 region has the DNA TGTGCCAGCAGCTCTCCGTTTGGGGGGTATGGCTACACCTTC.

The CDR3 DNA sequence: TGTGCCAGCAGTGATAGGGTTGACAGTTATCAGCCCCAGCATTTT. It yields the protein CASSDRVDSYQPQHF. The chain joins TRBV2 to TRBJ1-5; D is possibly TRBD1 (5 bases). Germline V CDR1 and CDR2: SNHLY, FYNNEI. V was pared by 3 bases and J by 5 bases, with 14 bases between. This CDR3 comprises 15 residues.

This chain uses TRBV2 with TRBJ1-5, with a weak D call TRBD1 (5 bases). This CDR3 is 14 amino acids long. V lost 5 bases and J 5 bases, leaving 13 bases between the germline ends. CDR1 and CDR2 from the germline V gene are SNHLY and FYNNEI. The CDR3 protein is CASSYGSGDQPQHF. The CDR3 bases are TGTGCCAGCAGTTACGGGTCGGGGGATCAGCCCCAGCATTTT.

This rearrangement joins TRBV7-9 to TRBJ1-2; 11 nucleotides line up with TRBD1. The germline V gene encodes CDR1 SEHNR and CDR2 FQNEAQ (reference sequence). V trimming: 3 bases; J trimming: 0 bases; junction bases outside the gene matches: 3. This CDR3 has 16 amino acids. The CDR3 DNA sequence: TGTGCCAGCAGCTTTGGGACAGGGGGACCTAACTATGGCTACACCTTC. This translates into CASSFGTGGPNYGYTF.

J is TRBJ1-1 and V is TRBV2; D not resolved. Germline loops: CDR1 SNHLY, CDR2 FYNNEI. The CDR3 extends over 13 amino acids. V was pared by 6 bases and J by 3 bases, with 11 bases between. The CDR3 reads CASSPLSDTEAFF. CDR3 in DNA: TGTGCCAGCAGCCCCTTGTCGGACACTGAAGCTTTCTTT.

The chain uses TRBV5-4 and TRBJ2-3; 13 bases are a match to TRBD2. From germline, CDR1 is SGHNT and CDR2 YYREEE (reference sequence). The CDR3 length is 19 residues. With V trimmed by 5 bases and J by 1 base, 13 bases remained unmatched. The CDR3 sequence is CASSPTGLAGALRTDTQYF. CDR3 bases: TGTGCCAGCAGTCCGACTGGACTAGCGGGGGCCTTGCGCACAGATACGCAGTATTTT.

This clone was observed a few times. Distinct nucleotide sequences in the sample also encode this CDR3. The gene calls are TRBV9 and TRBJ2-3; D unclear. The length of the CDR3 is 12 residues. Trimming removed 0 bases at V and 6 bases at J, with 5 bases between. Germline lookup yields CDR1 SGDLS and CDR2 YYNGEE. As DNA, the CDR3 is TGTGCCAGCAGCGTAGGTGAGGATACGCAGTATTTT. Protein product: CASSVGEDTQYF.

There are a few counts of this clone. The chain couples TRBV5-6 to TRBJ2-1; TRBD2 aligns across 8 bases. Germline-derived CDR1 and CDR2 are SGHDT and YYEEEE. Trimming removed 2 bases from V and 4 bases from J; junction bases left unmatched: 5. This CDR3 spans 15 amino acids. The CDR3 loop is CASSFPAGEYNEQFF. The CDR3 DNA is TGTGCCAGCAGCTTTCCAGCGGGAGAGTACAATGAGCAGTTCTTC.

This chain's CDR3 is CASSLTGTVNEQYF. CDR3 coding DNA: TGTGCCAGCAGCCTCACCGGGACAGTAAACGAGCAGTACTTC. V gene TRBV11-3 combines with J gene TRBJ2-7; 7 nucleotides agree with TRBD1. The CDR3 has 14 residues. The V and J ends lost 5 bases and 5 bases, in that order; junction bases with no gene match: 9. In germline, CDR1 is SGHNT, CDR2 YENEEA.

The genes are TRBV5-1 and TRBJ1-1; TRBD1 matches at 7 bases. J was trimmed by 4 bases and V by 1 base; bases with no gene match: 10. The CDR3 extends over 16 amino acids. Germline loops: CDR1 SGHRS, CDR2 YFSETQ. The CDR3 DNA is TGCGCCAGCAGCTTGAGGGACAGCCCCTTGGGCACTGAAGCTTTCTTT. It translates to CASSLRDSPLGTEAFF.

J is TRBJ2-3 and V is TRBV7-6; 9 nucleotides match TRBD1. Unmatched junction bases numbered 9, after V lost 5 bases and J lost 0 bases. The CDR3 is made up of 17 amino acids. Germline CDR1 reads SGHVS; CDR2 reads FNYEAQ. The CDR3 sequence: CASSPLRGQGSTDTQYF. In DNA, the CDR3 is TGTGCCAGCAGCCCACTCAGAGGACAGGGGAGCACAGATACGCAGTATTTT.

The J gene is TRBJ2-3, the V gene TRBV29-1; the match to TRBD2 covers 7 bases. The CDR3 totals 15 residues. Germline V gene lookup returns CDR1 SQVTM and CDR2 ANQGSEA. V shed 5 bases, J shed 8 bases, and the junction held 16 bases outside the gene matches. CDR3 nucleotide sequence: TGCAGCGTTCTGGGAGTCTCGCGGGAGCGTGTTACGCAGTATTTT. Translation: CSVLGVSRERVTQYF.

This chain's CDR3 is CASSVTGTTNNEQFF. Here the CDR3 DNA reads TGTGCCAGCAGCGTCACCGGGACTACCAACAATGAGCAGTTCTTC. This rearrangement joins TRBV9 to TRBJ2-1; TRBD2 matches 7 bases. The CDR3 is 15 amino acids. Germline lookup yields CDR1 SGDLS and CDR2 YYNGEE. The trim removed 2 bases at V and 5 bases at J, leaving 7 bases unmatched.

CDR3 coding DNA: TGCGCCAGCAGCTTACTCGGAACAGGTGGCCAGTACTTC. It codes for CASSLLGTGGQYF. The rearrangement uses TRBV5-1 and TRBJ2-5; TRBD1 is a possible D gene (5 bases). Trimming removed 2 bases from V and 10 bases from J, with 15 bases in between. The CDR3 is 13 amino acids. Germline V lookup: CDR1 SGHRS, CDR2 YFSETQ.